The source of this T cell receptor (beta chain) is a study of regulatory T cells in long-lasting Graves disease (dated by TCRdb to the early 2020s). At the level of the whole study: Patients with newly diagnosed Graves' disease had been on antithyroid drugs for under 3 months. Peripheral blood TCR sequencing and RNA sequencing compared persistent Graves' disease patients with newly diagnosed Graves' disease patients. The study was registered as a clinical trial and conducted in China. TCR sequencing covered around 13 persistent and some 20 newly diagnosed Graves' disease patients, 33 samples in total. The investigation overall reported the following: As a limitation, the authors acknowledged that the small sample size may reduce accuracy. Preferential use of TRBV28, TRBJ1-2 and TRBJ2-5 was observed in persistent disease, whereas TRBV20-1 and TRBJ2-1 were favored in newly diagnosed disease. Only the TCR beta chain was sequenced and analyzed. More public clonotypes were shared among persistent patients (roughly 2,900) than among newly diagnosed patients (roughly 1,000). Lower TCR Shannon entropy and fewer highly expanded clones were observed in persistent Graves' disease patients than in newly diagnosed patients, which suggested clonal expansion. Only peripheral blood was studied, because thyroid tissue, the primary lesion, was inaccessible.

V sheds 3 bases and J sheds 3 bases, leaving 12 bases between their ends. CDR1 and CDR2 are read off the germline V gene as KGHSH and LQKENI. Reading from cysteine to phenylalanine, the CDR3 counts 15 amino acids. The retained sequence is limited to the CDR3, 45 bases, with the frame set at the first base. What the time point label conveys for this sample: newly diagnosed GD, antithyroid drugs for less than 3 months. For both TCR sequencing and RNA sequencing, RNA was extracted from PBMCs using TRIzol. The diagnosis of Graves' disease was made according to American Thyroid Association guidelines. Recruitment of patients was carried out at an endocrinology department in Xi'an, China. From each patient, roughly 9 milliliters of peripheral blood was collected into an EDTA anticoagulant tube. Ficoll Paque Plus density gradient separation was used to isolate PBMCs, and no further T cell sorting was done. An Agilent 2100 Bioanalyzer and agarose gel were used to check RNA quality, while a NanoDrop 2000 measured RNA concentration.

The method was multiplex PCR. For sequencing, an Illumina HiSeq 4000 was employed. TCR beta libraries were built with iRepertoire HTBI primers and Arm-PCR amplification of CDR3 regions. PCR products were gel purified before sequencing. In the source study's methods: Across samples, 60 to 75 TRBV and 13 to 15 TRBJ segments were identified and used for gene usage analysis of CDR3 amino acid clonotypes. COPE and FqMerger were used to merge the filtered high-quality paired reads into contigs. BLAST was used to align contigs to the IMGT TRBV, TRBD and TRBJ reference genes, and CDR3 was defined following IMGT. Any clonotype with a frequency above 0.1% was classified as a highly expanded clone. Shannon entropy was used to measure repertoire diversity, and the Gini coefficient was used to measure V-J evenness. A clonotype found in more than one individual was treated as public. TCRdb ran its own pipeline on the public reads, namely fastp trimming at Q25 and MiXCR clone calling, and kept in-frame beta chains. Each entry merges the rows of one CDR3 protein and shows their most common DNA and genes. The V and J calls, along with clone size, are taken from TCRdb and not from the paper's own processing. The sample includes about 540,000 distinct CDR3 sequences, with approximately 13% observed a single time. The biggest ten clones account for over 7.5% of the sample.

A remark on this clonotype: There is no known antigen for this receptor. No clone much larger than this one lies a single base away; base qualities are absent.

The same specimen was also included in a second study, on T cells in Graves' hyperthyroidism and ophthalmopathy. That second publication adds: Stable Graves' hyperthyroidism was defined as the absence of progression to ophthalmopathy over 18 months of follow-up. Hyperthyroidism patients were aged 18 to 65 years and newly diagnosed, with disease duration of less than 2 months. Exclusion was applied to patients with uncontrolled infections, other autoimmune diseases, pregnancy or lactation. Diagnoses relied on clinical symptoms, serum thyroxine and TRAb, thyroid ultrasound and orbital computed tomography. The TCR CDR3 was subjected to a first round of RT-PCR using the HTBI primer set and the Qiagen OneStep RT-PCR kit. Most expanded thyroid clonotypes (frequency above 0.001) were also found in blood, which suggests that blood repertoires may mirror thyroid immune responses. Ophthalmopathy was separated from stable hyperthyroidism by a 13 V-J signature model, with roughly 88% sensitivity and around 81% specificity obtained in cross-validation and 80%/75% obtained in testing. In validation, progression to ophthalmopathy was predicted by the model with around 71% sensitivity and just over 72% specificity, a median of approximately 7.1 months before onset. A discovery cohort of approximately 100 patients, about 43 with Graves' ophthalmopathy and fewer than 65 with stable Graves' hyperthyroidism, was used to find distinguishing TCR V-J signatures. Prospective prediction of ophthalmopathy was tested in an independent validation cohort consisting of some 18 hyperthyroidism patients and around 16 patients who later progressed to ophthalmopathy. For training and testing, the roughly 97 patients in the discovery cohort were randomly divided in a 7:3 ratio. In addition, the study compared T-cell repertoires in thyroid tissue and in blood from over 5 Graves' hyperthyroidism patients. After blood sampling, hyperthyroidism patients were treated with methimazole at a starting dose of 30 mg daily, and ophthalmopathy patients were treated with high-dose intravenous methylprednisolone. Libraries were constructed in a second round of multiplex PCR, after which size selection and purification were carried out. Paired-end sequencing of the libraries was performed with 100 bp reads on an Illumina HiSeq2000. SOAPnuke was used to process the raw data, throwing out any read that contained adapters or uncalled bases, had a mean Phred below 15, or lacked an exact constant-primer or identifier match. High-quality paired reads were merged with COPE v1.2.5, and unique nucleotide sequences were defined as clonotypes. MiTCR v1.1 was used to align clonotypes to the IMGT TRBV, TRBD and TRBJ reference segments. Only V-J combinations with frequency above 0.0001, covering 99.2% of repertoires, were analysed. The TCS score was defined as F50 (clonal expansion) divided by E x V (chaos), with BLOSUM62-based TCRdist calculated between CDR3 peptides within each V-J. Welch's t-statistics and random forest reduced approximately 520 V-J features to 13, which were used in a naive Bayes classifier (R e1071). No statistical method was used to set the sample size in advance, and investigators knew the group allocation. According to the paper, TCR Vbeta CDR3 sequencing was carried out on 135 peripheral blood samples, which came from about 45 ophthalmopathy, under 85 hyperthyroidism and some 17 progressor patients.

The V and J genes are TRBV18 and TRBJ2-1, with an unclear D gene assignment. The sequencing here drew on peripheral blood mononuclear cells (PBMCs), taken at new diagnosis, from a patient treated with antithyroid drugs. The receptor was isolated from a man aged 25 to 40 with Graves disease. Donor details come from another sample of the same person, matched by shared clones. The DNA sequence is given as TGTGCCAGCTCACCTAAACTCACAGACTACAATGAGCAGTTCTTC. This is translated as CASSPKLTDYNEQFF. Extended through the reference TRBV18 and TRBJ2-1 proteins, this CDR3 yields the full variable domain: NAGVMQNPRHLVRRRGQEARLRCSPMKGHSHVYWYRQLPEEGLKFMVYLQKENIIDESGMPKERFSAEFPKEGPSILRIQQVVRGDSAAYFCASSPKLTDYNEQFFGPGTRLTVL.